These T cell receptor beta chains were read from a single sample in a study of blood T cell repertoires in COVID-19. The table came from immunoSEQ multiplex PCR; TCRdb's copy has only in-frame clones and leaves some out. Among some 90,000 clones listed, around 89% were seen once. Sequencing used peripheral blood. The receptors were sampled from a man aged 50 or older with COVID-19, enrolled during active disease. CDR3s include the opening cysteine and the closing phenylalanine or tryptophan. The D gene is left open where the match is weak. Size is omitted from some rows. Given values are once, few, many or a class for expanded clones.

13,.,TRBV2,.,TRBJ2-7,CASSGDRTYEQYF,TGTGCCAGCAGTGGAGACAGGACCTACGAGCAGTACTTC
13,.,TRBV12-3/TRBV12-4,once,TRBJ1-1,CASNAAANTEAFF,TGTGCCAGCAACGCGGCAGCTAACACTGAAGCTTTCTTT
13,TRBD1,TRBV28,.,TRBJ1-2,CASSPGQSYGYTF,TGTGCCAGCAGTCCGGGACAGTCCTATGGCTACACCTTC
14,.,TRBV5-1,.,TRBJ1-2,CASSPQGIDYGYTF,TGCGCCAGCAGCCCGCAGGGGATTGACTATGGCTACACCTTC
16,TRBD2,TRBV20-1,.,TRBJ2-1,CSASDPLAGAYNEQFF,TGCAGTGCTAGTGATCCACTAGCGGGGGCCTACAATGAGCAGTTCTTC
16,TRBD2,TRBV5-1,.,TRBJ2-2,CASSLGPSGGTGELFF,TGCGCCAGCAGCTTGGGACCTAGCGGGGGTACCGGGGAGCTGTTTTTT
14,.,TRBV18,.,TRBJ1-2,CASSPMGPNYGYTF,TGTGCCAGCTCACCGATGGGCCCTAACTATGGCTACACCTTC
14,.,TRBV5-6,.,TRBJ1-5,CASSHRGGEQPQHF,TGTGCCAGCAGTCATCGGGGAGGGGAACAGCCCCAGCATTTT
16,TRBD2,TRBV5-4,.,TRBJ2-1,CASSMGASGGHHEQFF,TGTGCCAGCAGCATGGGGGCTAGCGGGGGGCACCATGAGCAGTTCTTC
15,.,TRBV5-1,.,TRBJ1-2,CASSFGTGTFGGYTF,TGCGCCAGCAGCTTTGGCACAGGGACCTTCGGGGGCTACACCTTC